This T cell receptor (beta chain) appears in the sequencing data of a study of OX40 agonist ivuxolimab in advanced cancers. The germline V and J ends were trimmed by 6 bases and 0 bases, with 19 bases remaining between them. Germline V gene lookup returns CDR1 SNHLY and CDR2 FYNNEI. The CDR3 extends over 17 amino acids. Patients had blood sampled at baseline and again on cycle 4 day 1 and cycle 7 day 1. Sequencing was performed with immunoSEQ multiplex PCR; in TCRdb, only in-frame clones are kept and a portion is missing. The table shows fewer than 90,000 clones, with roughly 87% occurring only once.

The receptor was isolated from an adult with an advanced solid tumor such as melanoma, head and neck, liver or kidney cancer. This sample comprised CD4+ or CD8+ T cells sorted from blood, obtained in a trial of the OX40 agonist ivuxolimab. This chain links TRBV2 with TRBJ2-3; tentatively, D is TRBD1 (6 bases). CDR3 sequence reads: CASSSQGYLTSTDTQYF. In nucleotides, the CDR3 is TGTGCCAGCAGCTCACAGGGATATCTGACTAGCACAGATACGCAGTATTTT. Full variable domain (outside the CDR3, taken from reference TRBV2 and TRBJ2-3): EPEVTQTPSHQVTQMGQEVILRCVPISNHLYFYWYRQILGQKVEFLVSFYNNEISEKSEIFDDQFSVERPDGSNFTLKIRSTKLEDSAMYFCASSSQGYLTSTDTQYFGPGTRLTVL.